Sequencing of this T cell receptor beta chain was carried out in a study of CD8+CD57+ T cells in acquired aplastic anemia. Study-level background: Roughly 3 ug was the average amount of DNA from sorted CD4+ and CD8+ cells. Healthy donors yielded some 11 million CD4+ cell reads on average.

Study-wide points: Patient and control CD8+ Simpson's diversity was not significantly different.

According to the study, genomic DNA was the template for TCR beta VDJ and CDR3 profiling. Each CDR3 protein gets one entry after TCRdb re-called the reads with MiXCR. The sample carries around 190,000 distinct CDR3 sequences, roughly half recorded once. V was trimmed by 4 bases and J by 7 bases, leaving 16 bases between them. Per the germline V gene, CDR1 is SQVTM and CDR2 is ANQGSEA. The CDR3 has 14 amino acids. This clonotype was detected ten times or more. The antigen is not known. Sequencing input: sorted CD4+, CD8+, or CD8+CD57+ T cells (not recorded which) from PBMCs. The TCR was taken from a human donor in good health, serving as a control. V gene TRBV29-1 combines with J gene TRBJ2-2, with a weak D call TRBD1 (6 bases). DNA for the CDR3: TGCAGCGTTGTCGGCAGGGGTTCAGGCGGGGAGCTGTTTTTT. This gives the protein CSVVGRGSGGELFF.